The clone carrying this TCR beta chain was seen a handful of times. The antigen is unknown. Template switching (which added a universal primer site) was used, and cDNA carried unique molecular identifiers. One entry per CDR3 protein results from TCRdb running MiXCR on the 5' RACE reads. The sample includes 500,000 to 700,000 distinct CDR3 sequences, under 8.5% of them seen just once. This entry is derived from a study of identical twins. Study outcomes and limitations: Within beta out-of-frame sequences, the excess sharing observed between twins was weaker.

CDR1 and CDR2 (germline): SGDLS, YYNGEE. The J segment lost 0 bases and the V segment lost 3 bases, leaving 12 bases of the junction unmatched. The CDR3 sequence is 19 residues long. This same sample was also taken into another study, of yellow fever vaccine responses in identical twins.

The sequence came from a woman between 18 and 29 years old in good health. The V and J genes are TRBV9 and TRBJ2-6, with 7 bases fitting TRBD1. Sequenced input: PBMCs. This CDR3 reads CASSAYRGTLNSGANVLTF. The CDR3 bases are TGTGCCAGCAGCGCCTACAGGGGAACACTTAACTCTGGGGCCAACGTCCTGACTTTC.